The rows below give T cell receptor beta chains drawn from one sample of a study of OX40 agonist ivuxolimab in advanced cancers. Method: immunoSEQ multiplex PCR; TCRdb's copy keeps in-frame clones and lacks some. Of about 7,000 clones in the sample, roughly 70% were seen once. Material: CD4+ or CD8+ T cells sorted from blood, obtained in a trial of the OX40 agonist ivuxolimab. Receptor source: an adult with an advanced solid tumor such as melanoma, head and neck, liver or kidney cancer. Both conserved end residues are part of each CDR3. The D gene is left open where the match is weak. The size field is filled for only some rows; it gives once, few, many or a size class.

clone_size j_call v_call d_call cdr3_aa cdr3_nt
NA TRBJ2-7 TRBV5-6 NA CASSLGGDFYEQYF TGTGCCAGCAGCTTGGGCGGGGATTTCTACGAGCAGTACTTC
NA TRBJ2-7 TRBV6-1 NA CASNQRGFHEQYF TGTGCCAGCAACCAAAGGGGTTTTCACGAGCAGTACTTC
NA TRBJ2-4 TRBV2 NA CASSVGRRENIQYF TGTGCCAGCAGTGTCGGTCGTAGGGAAAACATTCAGTACTTC
NA TRBJ1-2 TRBV19 TRBD1 CASSIAPQGLRGYTF TGTGCCAGTAGTATAGCCCCACAGGGGCTCAGGGGCTACACCTTC
NA TRBJ2-5 TRBV4-2 TRBD1 CASSPGTGLGETQYF TGTGCCAGCAGCCCGGGGACAGGGCTTGGGGAGACCCAGTACTTC
NA TRBJ2-5 TRBV2 NA CASSEGQGPKTQYF TGTGCCAGCAGTGAAGGGCAGGGACCAAAGACCCAGTACTTC
few TRBJ1-1 TRBV7-9 NA CASSPGGLAFF TGTGCCAGCAGCCCTGGGGGGCTAGCTTTCTTT
few TRBJ1-1 TRBV6-6 NA CASTLRRTMNTEAFF TGTGCCAGCACTCTACGGCGGACAATGAACACTGAAGCTTTCTTT
few TRBJ2-7 TRBV5-1 NA CASSDRENAIYEQYF TGCGCCAGCAGCGATCGGGAGAATGCCATCTACGAGCAGTACTTC
NA TRBJ2-2 TRBV18 TRBD1 CASSPSRQGNTGELFF TGTGCCAGCTCACCAAGTCGACAGGGGAACACCGGGGAGCTGTTTTTT
NA TRBJ1-1 TRBV9 NA CASSVGTLNTEAFF TGTGCCAGCAGCGTAGGGACTTTGAACACTGAAGCTTTCTTT
NA TRBJ2-2 TRBV5-1 NA CASSLAGLRDTGELFF TGCGCCAGCAGCTTGGCAGGGCTGAGGGACACCGGGGAGCTGTTTTTT
NA TRBJ2-2 TRBV27 TRBD1 CASSFGTGVPGELFF TGTGCCAGCAGTTTCGGGACAGGGGTCCCCGGGGAGCTGTTTTTT
few TRBJ2-3 TRBV6-5 NA CASSLSPSDTQYF TGTGCCAGCAGCCTTTCCCCCTCAGATACGCAGTATTTT
NA TRBJ1-4 TRBV25-1 TRBD1 CASSEFEDRDELFF TGTGCCAGCAGTGAATTCGAGGACAGGGATGAACTGTTTTTT
NA TRBJ2-5 TRBV5-8 NA CASSGLGFSQGETQYF TGTGCCAGCAGCGGCTTGGGATTCTCTCAGGGGGAGACCCAGTACTTC
NA TRBJ1-1 TRBV7-9 NA CASSLIGGSPEAFF TGTGCCAGCAGCTTAATCGGTGGGAGCCCTGAAGCTTTCTTT
NA TRBJ1-1 TRBV2 NA CASSERFYRNTEAFF TGTGCCAGCAGTGAGCGGTTTTACAGGAACACTGAAGCTTTCTTT
NA TRBJ2-3 TRBV5-1 TRBD2 CASSLTGLAVTDTQYF TGCGCCAGCAGCTTGACCGGACTAGCGGTCACAGATACGCAGTATTTT
NA TRBJ2-7 TRBV4-2 TRBD1 CASSQVLFGDRGSQQYF TGTGCCAGCAGCCAGGTCTTATTTGGGGACAGGGGCTCCCAGCAGTACTTC
few TRBJ1-2 TRBV6-5 TRBD1 CASTHQGAGYGYTF TGTGCCAGCACCCACCAGGGGGCCGGCTATGGCTACACCTTC
NA TRBJ2-5 TRBV27 NA CASRSDQETQYF TGTGCCAGCAGGTCAGACCAAGAGACCCAGTACTTC
NA TRBJ2-7 TRBV14 NA CASSREDSYEQYF TGTGCCAGCAGCCGGGAGGATTCCTACGAGCAGTACTTC
NA TRBJ2-7 TRBV29-1 TRBD2 CSVGGGSGSYEQYF TGCAGCGTTGGCGGCGGGAGTGGCTCCTACGAGCAGTACTTC
NA TRBJ2-3 TRBV9 TRBD2 CASSSFSSGRADTQYF TGTGCCAGCAGCTCCTTTTCCAGCGGGAGGGCAGATACGCAGTATTTT
NA TRBJ2-7 TRBV7-2 TRBD2 CASSLRTSGSYEQYF TGTGCCAGCAGCTTAAGAACTAGCGGGAGTTACGAGCAGTACTTC
NA TRBJ2-1 TRBV7-3 TRBD2 CASSLEREFVYEQFF TGTGCCAGCAGCCTCGAGCGGGAATTTGTTTATGAGCAGTTCTTC
NA TRBJ2-3 TRBV18 NA CASSPPSSTDTQYF TGTGCCAGCTCACCACCGTCGTCCACAGATACGCAGTATTTT
few TRBJ1-5 TRBV6-5 NA CASSPMAGEPQHF TGTGCCAGCAGCCCGATGGCAGGGGAGCCCCAGCATTTT
NA TRBJ2-2 TRBV28 TRBD2 CASSPRWQGGTGELFF TGTGCCAGCAGCCCTAGGTGGCAGGGAGGGACCGGGGAGCTGTTTTTT
NA TRBJ2-7 TRBV7-2 NA CASSTRDFTYEQYF TGTGCCAGCAGCACCCGGGACTTTACCTACGAGCAGTACTTC
NA TRBJ2-6 TRBV14 TRBD1 CASSPTGASGANVLTF TGTGCCAGCAGCCCCACAGGGGCCTCTGGGGCCAACGTCCTGACTTTC